These 8 T cell receptor beta chains were sequenced from one sample in a study of T cell responses to AZD1222 COVID-19 vaccine. The assay was immunoSEQ multiplex PCR, and TCRdb's table has in-frame clones only and misses some. The sample carries about 150,000 clones, about 89% recorded once. The sequencing here drew on peripheral blood, taken on day 0 of AZD1222 vaccination. Every receptor here comes from an adult in good health.

V usage is TRBV6-6 and J usage is TRBJ1-2; the D is unclear. The CDR3 runs to 14 residues. V was trimmed by 7 bases and J by 3 bases, leaving 15 bases between them. Germline V CDR1 and CDR2: MNHNY, SVGAGI (reference sequence). DNA of the CDR3: TGTGCCAGCACCCCGCTCGCAGATTACTATGGCTACACCTTC. It specifies CASTPLADYYGYTF.

In this sample, this clone turned up a few times. The chain links TRBV28 to TRBJ2-7, with D possibly TRBD2 on 5 matching bases. The germline V gene encodes CDR1 MDHEN and CDR2 SYDVKM. V lost 10 bases, J lost 1 base, and 23 bases lay in between. The CDR3 has 16 residues. The CDR3 is CATSREFLGRSYEQYF. The CDR3 nucleotides are TGTGCCACCTCTAGGGAGTTTTTGGGCAGGTCCTACGAGCAGTACTTC.

The rearrangement uses TRBV7-2 and TRBJ1-5; maybe TRBD1 (5 bases). CDR1 and CDR2 from the germline V gene are SGHTA and FQGNSA. V lost 5 bases and J 2 bases, leaving 13 bases between the germline ends. CDR3 length: 15 residues. The CDR3 coding sequence is TGTGCCAGCAGCCCTAGGGGAGGGGGCAATCAGCCCCAGCATTTT. Translated: CASSPRGGGNQPQHF.

The genes are TRBV5-4 and TRBJ2-1, with D unresolved. CDR3 length: 11 amino acids. V lost 5 bases and J 6 bases, leaving 6 bases between the germline ends. The germline CDR1 and CDR2 sequences are SGHNT and YYREEE (reference sequence). The CDR3 DNA reads TGTGCCAGCAGTTGGGGCAATGAGCAGTTCTTC. It translates to CASSWGNEQFF.

The chain uses TRBV5-8 and TRBJ1-6; a weak D match, TRBD1 (5 bases). Germline assignment: CDR1 SGHTS and CDR2 YDEGEE. The CDR3 length is 18 residues. V was cut by 1 base and J by 0 bases, with 14 bases left in between. The CDR3 DNA follows: TGTGCCAGCAGCTTGCCGGGACCGAGGAGCTCCTATAATTCACCCCTCCACTTT. Translating it yields CASSLPGPRSSYNSPLHF. Full variable domain (outside the CDR3, taken from reference TRBV5-8 and TRBJ1-6): EAGVTQSPTHLIKTRGQQATLRCSPISGHTSVYWYQQALGLGLQFLLWYDEGEERNRGNFPPRFSGRQFPNYSSELNVNALELEDSALYLCASSLPGPRSSYNSPLHFGNGTRLTVT.

About this clone: Other nucleotide sequences from this sample produce the same CDR3. The CDR3 region is CASSRQGNTEAFF. CDR3 DNA: TGTGCCAGCAGTCGCCAGGGGAACACTGAAGCTTTCTTT. The chain combines TRBV28 with TRBJ1-1, with TRBD1 as a possible D gene (5 bases). V shed 5 bases and J shed 1 base, with 8 bases lying between them. The CDR3 is 13 amino acids. Germline-derived CDR1 and CDR2 are MDHEN and SYDVKM. The whole variable domain, remainder taken from reference TRBV28 and TRBJ1-1, is DVKVTQSSRYLVKRTGEKVFLECVQDMDHENMFWYRQDPGLGLRLIYFSYDVKMKEKGDIPEGYSVSREKKERFSLILESASTNQTSMYLCASSRQGNTEAFFGQGTRLTVV.

This clone was seen a handful of times. The chain recombines TRBV18 with TRBJ1-5, with D perhaps TRBD1 (5 bases). The CDR3 has 13 residues. V was shortened by 5 bases and J by 4 bases, with 9 bases between the two germline ends. The V gene's germline CDR1 is KGHSH and CDR2 LQKENI. The CDR3 DNA reads TGTGCCAGCTCATCGGGACTTAATCAGCCCCAGCATTTT. Translated: CASSSGLNQPQHF.

V usage is TRBV3-1 (or the pseudogene TRBV3-2) and J usage is TRBJ2-3; D uncertain. V dropped 3 bases and J dropped 3 bases, with 16 bases sitting between them. CDR3 length: 16 amino acids. Germline values: CDR1 LGHDT, CDR2 YNNKEL (reference sequence). The chain's CDR3 is CASSQWTDKTTDTQYF. As DNA, the CDR3 is TGTGCCAGCAGCCAGTGGACGGATAAAACTACAGATACGCAGTATTTT.